This T cell receptor beta chain derives from a study of blood T cell repertoires in COVID-19. Data came from immunoSEQ multiplex PCR; TCRdb stores just in-frame clones and leaves some out. The sample has roughly 45,000 clones, 85% to 95% seen once. The V gene end was trimmed by 3 bases and the J gene end by 7 bases; junction bases not matched to a gene: 11. CDR1 and CDR2 (germline): LGHDT, YNNKEL (reference sequence). This CDR3 is built from 17 residues. The chain combines TRBV3-1 (or the pseudogene TRBV3-2) with TRBJ1-6; TRBD1 matches at 8 bases. The sample taken for sequencing was peripheral blood. The TCR sequence derives from a man aged 60 to 75 with COVID-19, enrolled during active disease. The chain's CDR3 is CASSHSADRARNSPLHF. CDR3 sequence (DNA): TGTGCCAGCAGCCATTCTGCGGACAGGGCGAGAAATTCACCCCTCCACTTT.